This T cell receptor (beta chain) is from a study of cytomegalovirus exposure and HLA in healthy donors. This clone was observed a single time. Germline assignment: CDR1 MNHEY and CDR2 SVGAGI. The CDR3 runs 16 residues. V was cut by 0 bases and J by 2 bases, with 13 bases left in between. The PCR contained 60 Vbeta and 13 Jbeta primers. Clones were read by immunoSEQ multiplex PCR, and TCRdb kept only the in-frame ones, dropping some. The sample shows some 180,000 clones, approximately 84% of them seen only once. This clonotype was obtained from a man younger than 45 in good health and CMV-seropositive. The chain couples TRBV6-5 to TRBJ1-2; a weak D match, TRBD1 (6 bases). Sequences were obtained from PBMCs. This CDR3 is CASSYSGTTLNYGYTF. CDR3 nucleotide sequence: TGTGCCAGCAGTTACTCCGGGACAACACTCAACTATGGCTACACCTTC.